This T cell receptor beta chain appears in the sequencing data of a study of cytomegalovirus exposure and HLA in healthy donors. Study-wide points: As immune exposure information, only CMV serostatus was available. Judged likely to be a sequencing artifact was a cluster of highly shared sequence variants.

J gave up 2 bases and V 7 bases, and 16 bases lay outside the gene matches. CDR3 length: 17 amino acids. Germline V gene lookup returns CDR1 SEHNR and CDR2 FQNEAQ (reference sequence). As concerns this clone: Its antigen is still unknown.

Both 60 Vbeta primers and 13 Jbeta primers went into the PCR. The repertoire was sequenced with immunoSEQ multiplex PCR; TCRdb's copy has only in-frame clones and lacks some. Among under 130,000 clones listed, under 85% were seen once. Sequenced sample: PBMCs. This TCR was sampled from a man aged 30-40 years in good health and CMV-seronegative. The chain uses TRBV7-9 and TRBJ2-7; the match to TRBD2 covers 8 bases. CDR3 protein: CASTPRGGEGSAYEQYF. CDR3 bases: TGTGCCAGCACCCCTCGGGGGGGGGAGGGCTCCGCCTACGAGCAGTACTTC.